Listed here are 28 T cell receptor beta chains from one sample, sequenced in a study of Ad26.COV2.S vaccination and SARS-CoV-2 variants. Treatment reported: about 20 received Ad26.COV2.S at low or high dose, single or two shots; a few received placebo; per-sample allocation not given. Samples analyzed were those drawn on day 63 after the first vaccine or placebo injection. The table came from immunoSEQ multiplex PCR; TCRdb's copy has only in-frame clones and leaves some out. The sample lists over 400,000 clones; around 90% were seen once. The material was peripheral blood, obtained in a trial of Ad26.COV2.S vaccine versus placebo. These receptors were collected from a person between 18 and 60 years old who received the Ad26.COV2.S COVID-19 vaccine or a placebo.

The chain is built from TRBV5-4 and TRBJ1-1; a weak D match, TRBD1 (5 bases). Germline assignment: CDR1 SGHNT and CDR2 YYREEE (reference sequence). Between the trimmed V and J ends, which lost 4 bases and 9 bases, there was a span of 19 bases. The CDR3 spans 14 residues. The CDR3 nucleotides read TGTGCCAGCAGCCCAGAGCGGGGCCGGGCGAAAGCTTTCTTT. This encodes CASSPERGRAKAFF.

Note on this clone: Other DNA sequences in the sample encode the same CDR3. The chain employs TRBV19 and TRBJ2-2; D might be TRBD2 (6 bases). In germline, CDR1 is LNHDA, CDR2 SQIVND (reference sequence). There are 14 residues in the CDR3. V lost 0 bases and J lost 4, with 6 bases in between. The CDR3 sequence is CASSIEGGTGELFF. The CDR3 nucleotides are TGTGCCAGTAGTATAGAGGGGGGCACCGGGGAGCTGTTTTTT.

The chain is built from TRBV5-1 and TRBJ2-1, with D possibly being TRBD2 (5 bases). Trimming removed 4 bases at V and 0 bases at J, with 23 bases between. The CDR3 is made up of 19 amino acids. In germline, CDR1 is SGHRS, CDR2 YFSETQ. The CDR3, as DNA: TGCGCCAGCAGCCCCCGGGAAGAAACAAAATGGAGCTCCTACAATGAGCAGTTCTTC. Protein: CASSPREETKWSSYNEQFF.

This chain connects TRBV24-1 to TRBJ2-1; unclear D gene. Germline CDR1 and CDR2: KGHDR and SFDVKD. This CDR3 is 13 amino acids long. The V and J ends lost 6 bases and 3 bases respectively, with 8 bases between them. CDR3 DNA: TGTGCCACCAGTATGGGATACTACAATGAGCAGTTCTTC. It encodes CATSMGYYNEQFF.

The V call is TRBV2, the J call TRBJ1-1; 8 positions agree with TRBD1. CDR3 length: 14 amino acids. CDR1 and CDR2 (germline): SNHLY, FYNNEI. V trimming: 5 bases; J trimming: 2 bases; junction bases outside the gene matches: 4. The CDR3 loop is CASSNTGGNTEAFF. CDR3 in DNA: TGTGCCAGCAGTAATACAGGGGGAAACACTGAAGCTTTCTTT.

DNA of the CDR3: TGTGCCAGCAGCTCGGGACCACCGGGCACTGAAGCTTTCTTT. The encoded protein is CASSSGPPGTEAFF. The rearrangement joins TRBV7-2 to TRBJ1-1; TRBD1 is a possible D gene (5 bases). Germline V gene sequence: CDR1 SGHTA, CDR2 FQGNSA. The CDR3 loop spans 14 amino acids. V lost 4 bases to trimming and J lost 4 bases, with 13 bases between them.

The chain combines TRBV28 with TRBJ1-5, with D unclear. V was clipped by 7 bases and J by 6 bases, with 10 bases between them. Germline-derived CDR1 and CDR2 are MDHEN and SYDVKM. The CDR3 is 12 amino acids. The CDR3 sequence: CASTPRGQPQHF. The CDR3 bases are TGTGCCAGCACCCCCCGGGGTCAGCCCCAGCATTTT.

This chain links TRBV18 with TRBJ2-7, with TRBD2 matching over 8 bases. The trim removed 2 bases at V and 0 bases at J, leaving 15 bases unmatched. Germline V gene data show CDR1 as KGHSH and CDR2 as LQKENI. The CDR3 totals 19 residues. CDR3 residues: CASSPGASGWYRSSYEQYF. As DNA, the CDR3 is TGTGCCAGCTCACCAGGGGCTAGCGGGTGGTATAGGAGCTCCTACGAGCAGTACTTC.

The V and J genes are TRBV28 and TRBJ2-5; D perhaps matches TRBD2 (7 bases). The germline V and J ends were trimmed by 3 bases and 4 bases, with 21 bases remaining between them. This CDR3 region has 17 residues. The germline CDR1 and CDR2 sequences are MDHEN and SYDVKM. The CDR3 DNA reads as TGTGCCAGCAGTTTGGGGGGGGCCAGGGCAGGTCTAGAGACCCAGTACTTC. This sequence encodes CASSLGGARAGLETQYF.

The CDR3 nucleotides are TGCGCCAGCAGCCAAGGCCCACTAGCGGGAGTGCGGAATGAGCAGTTCTTC. Amino acids: CASSQGPLAGVRNEQFF. V usage is TRBV4-1 and J usage is TRBJ2-1; 11 bases fit TRBD2. Germline V gives CDR1 MGHRA, CDR2 YSYEKL. The CDR3 runs to 17 residues. V shed 1 base, J shed 7 bases, and the junction held 9 bases outside the gene matches.

The V gene is TRBV19, the J gene TRBJ2-6, with TRBD1 matching over 8 bases. V gave up 6 bases and J gave up 1 base; unmatched junction bases: 11. CDR3 length: 18 amino acids. The germline CDR1 and CDR2 sequences are LNHDA and SQIVND (reference sequence). The CDR3 loop reads CASSPRTGTLSGANVLTF. CDR3 DNA: TGTGCCAGTAGCCCAAGGACAGGGACCTTATCTGGGGCCAACGTCCTGACTTTC.

The V call is TRBV5-8, the J call TRBJ2-2, with D unclear. Trimming left V 10 bases short and J 6 bases short, with 16 bases between. This CDR3 has 13 amino acids. The V gene's germline CDR1 is SGHTS and CDR2 YDEGEE. DNA of the CDR3: TGTGCCTCCATTTCCAGTTCGTCCGGGGAGCTGTTTTTT. It translates to CASISSSSGELFF.

The chain couples TRBV20-1 to TRBJ1-2; no clear D gene. The CDR3 totals 8 residues. Looked up from germline, CDR1 is DFQATT and CDR2 is SNEGSKA (reference sequence). The CDR3 nucleotides are TGCAGCCTGCATGGCTACACCTTC. Translating it yields CSLHGYTF.

The chain recombines TRBV19 with TRBJ2-7; D not resolved. Germline V gene sequence: CDR1 LNHDA, CDR2 SQIVND (reference sequence). V lost 6 bases to trimming and J lost 4 bases, with 16 bases between them. The CDR3 has 14 amino acids. The CDR3 region is CASSRTLTQYEQYF. As DNA, the CDR3 is TGTGCCAGTAGCAGAACCTTGACCCAGTACGAGCAGTACTTC.

The CDR3 DNA sequence: TGTGCCAGCAGTGATCTTTCCGAACTAGCGGGAGATTACAATGAGCAGTTCTTC. Translation gives CASSDLSELAGDYNEQFF. V is TRBV6-4 and J is TRBJ2-1; 11 positions match TRBD2. This CDR3 spans 18 amino acids. The germline CDR1 and CDR2 sequences are MRHNA and SNTAGT. The trim removed 3 bases at V and 4 bases at J, leaving 11 bases unmatched.

V gene TRBV6-5 combines with J gene TRBJ2-3, with D tentatively TRBD2 (6 bases). The CDR3 spans 15 residues. Deletions cut 6 bases from V and 0 bases from J, with 13 bases between. The germline gives CDR1 MNHEY, CDR2 SVGAGI. The CDR3 spells CASRVGRISTDTQYF. As DNA, the CDR3 is TGTGCCAGCAGGGTCGGGAGAATAAGCACAGATACGCAGTATTTT.

J is TRBJ1-3 and V is TRBV6-2 or TRBV6-3; unclear D gene. Trimming stripped 0 bases from V and 2 bases from J, with 14 bases between. The CDR3 length is 17 residues. Per the germline V gene, CDR1 is MNHEY and CDR2 is SVGEGT. The CDR3 region is CASSYSEHDGPGNTIYF. The CDR3, as DNA: TGTGCCAGCAGTTACTCGGAACATGATGGCCCTGGAAACACCATATATTTT.

The chain couples TRBV6-4 to TRBJ2-2; TRBD2 matches at 9 bases. Germline V gene data show CDR1 as MRHNA and CDR2 as SNTAGT. This CDR3 has 17 residues. V was pared by 4 bases and J by 0 bases, with 6 bases of the junction left unmatched. The CDR3 sequence: CASSASVAGANTGELFF. CDR3 DNA: TGTGCCAGCAGTGCTTCTGTAGCGGGGGCGAACACCGGGGAGCTGTTTTTT.

This rearrangement joins TRBV11-2 to TRBJ2-1; weak D call: TRBD2 (5 bases). Trimming stripped 1 base from V and 6 bases from J, with 10 bases between. Germline lookup yields CDR1 SGHAT and CDR2 FQNNGV. There are 14 residues in the CDR3. The CDR3 DNA reads as TGTGCCAGCAGCTTAGCCTGGGAGATCAATGAGCAGTTCTTC. The encoded protein is CASSLAWEINEQFF.

In its sample, this clone was seen a few times. The genes are TRBV19 and TRBJ2-2; D unresolved. The CDR3 contains 13 residues. V was pared by 5 bases and J by 3 bases, with 7 bases between. Germline V gene lookup returns CDR1 LNHDA and CDR2 SQIVND (reference sequence). The CDR3 loop reads CASSFRDTGELFF. CDR3 nucleotides: TGTGCCAGTAGTTTCCGGGACACCGGGGAGCTGTTTTTT. The whole variable domain, filled in from reference TRBV19 and TRBJ2-2, reads DGGITQSPKYLFRKEGQNVTLSCEQNLNHDAMYWYRQDPGQGLRLIYYSQIVNDFQKGDIAEGYSVSREKKESFPLTVTSAQKNPTAFYLCASSFRDTGELFFGEGSRLTVL.

The gene calls are TRBV9 and TRBJ2-3, with D unclear. V lost 3 bases and J 5 bases, leaving 10 bases between the germline ends. The CDR3 totals 13 residues. Per the germline V gene, CDR1 is SGDLS and CDR2 is YYNGEE. The CDR3 loop is CASSAVLGDTQYF. The CDR3 DNA reads as TGTGCCAGCAGCGCGGTTCTAGGAGATACGCAGTATTTT.

The chain links TRBV7-9 to TRBJ1-4; no clear D gene. The germline V and J ends were trimmed by 3 bases and 3 bases, with 11 bases remaining between them. CDR1 and CDR2 (germline): SEHNR, FQNEAQ (reference sequence). The CDR3 covers 15 residues. The CDR3 region has the DNA TGTGCCAGCAGCTTGGAGGGTCGGGCTAATGAAAAACTGTTTTTT. It translates to CASSLEGRANEKLFF.

V is TRBV28 and J is TRBJ2-7, with D unresolved. The CDR3 contains 13 residues. Germline-derived CDR1 and CDR2 are MDHEN and SYDVKM. The V gene lost 2 bases and the J gene lost 2 bases, with 7 bases spanning the gap. CDR3 sequence: CASSLRPTYEQYF. The CDR3 bases are TGTGCCAGCAGTTTAAGACCCACCTACGAGCAGTACTTC.

The chain has TRBV7-2 and TRBJ1-2, with TRBD1 identical over 9 bases. Unmatched junction bases numbered 7, after V lost 6 bases and J lost 8 bases. The CDR3 consists of 13 residues. CDR1 SGHTA and CDR2 FQGNSA come from the germline V gene. The CDR3 loop is CASSTGQGIGYTF. For the CDR3, the DNA is TGTGCCAGCAGTACCGGACAGGGGATCGGCTACACCTTC.

V gene TRBV24-1 combines with J gene TRBJ2-1; perhaps TRBD2 as D (6 bases). CDR3 size: 17 residues. Trimming shortened V by 4 bases and J by 4 bases, and 19 bases separated the two germline ends. Per germline, CDR1 KGHDR and CDR2 SFDVKD. CDR3 sequence (DNA): TGTGCCACCAGTGAGCGACGGGACTCTGGATCGTACAATGAGCAGTTCTTC. As protein: CATSERRDSGSYNEQFF.

This chain uses TRBV28 with TRBJ1-5; 11 positions agree with TRBD1. CDR1 is MDHEN, CDR2 SYDVKM, per germline. V lost 5 bases to trimming and J lost 7 bases; unmatched junction nucleotides: 4. The length of the CDR3 is 14 residues. CDR3 sequence reads: CASSRTGGVQPQHF. CDR3 nucleotides: TGTGCCAGCAGTAGGACAGGGGGCGTGCAGCCCCAGCATTTT.

The chain combines TRBV9 with TRBJ2-2; 10 nucleotides agree with TRBD2. The length of the CDR3 is 18 residues. The ends lost 0 bases at V and 7 bases at J; junction bases unmatched: 12. Looked up from germline, CDR1 is SGDLS and CDR2 is YYNGEE. This CDR3 is CASSVVPLAGAPGGELFF. DNA for the CDR3: TGTGCCAGCAGCGTAGTACCCCTAGCGGGAGCGCCAGGCGGGGAGCTGTTTTTT.

The sample holds one count of this clone. This chain links TRBV27 with TRBJ1-4, with D tentatively TRBD1 (5 bases). Germline values: CDR1 MNHEY, CDR2 SMNVEV (reference sequence). V was shortened by 3 bases and J by 8 bases, with 16 bases between the two germline ends. The CDR3 totals 15 residues. The CDR3 loop is CASSFLGVEKEKLFF. The CDR3 DNA is TGTGCCAGCAGTTTTCTAGGGGTCGAGAAGGAAAAACTGTTTTTT.